The clone carrying this T cell receptor beta chain occurred many times. Its antigen is undetermined. TCRdb re-clonotyped the PCR reads via MiXCR. The data contain about 21,000 clones, approximately 16% of them singletons. No patient received treatment before thyroid surgery. This entry belongs to a study of metastatic and nonmetastatic thyroid tumors. Study background: Repertoire comparison spanned blood and tumor or nodule tissue of malignant and benign thyroid patients.

Study-level points and caveats: According to reports, the diversity of TCR beta was significantly higher in malignant thyroid tumors than in benign nodules, and this held in both blood and tumor samples.

CDR3 length: 11 amino acids. Germline values: CDR1 LGHDT, CDR2 YNNKEL (reference sequence). Trimming cost V 3 bases and J 4 bases, with 3 bases left between them. This clonotype originated in a male donor with papillary thyroid cancer or a benign thyroid nodule (not recorded which). Some clones in this sample may be carry-over from other donors' samples. The rearrangement uses TRBV3-1 and TRBJ1-1; D is uncertain. The material sequenced was blood. Here the CDR3 DNA reads TGTGCCAGCAGCCACCTCACTGAAGCTTTCTTT. Amino acids: CASSHLTEAFF.